The clone carrying this T cell receptor (beta chain) was recorded a few times. TCRbeta library construction was performed incorporating unique molecular identifiers. TCRdb called the PCR reads again in MiXCR, with one record for every CDR3 protein. The sample has nearly 550,000 distinct CDR3 sequences, around 20% seen once. The source of the sample is a study of T-cell reconstitution after alpha-beta-depleted transplantation in children. The CDR3 loop spans 11 amino acids. The germline V gene has CDR1 DFQATT and CDR2 SNEGSKA (reference sequence). The V end was cut by 3 bases, the J end by 7 bases, with 7 bases between.

The source was PBMCs from the stem cell graft donor, collected from the stem cell graft. The V and J genes are TRBV20-1 and TRBJ2-1, with D possibly TRBD2 on 5 matching bases. This TCR was sampled from a human donor who donated a stem cell graft to a child with acute lymphoblastic leukemia. The DNA of the CDR3 is TGCAGTGCTAGGAGGGAGAATGAGCAGTTCTTC. It codes for CSARRENEQFF.